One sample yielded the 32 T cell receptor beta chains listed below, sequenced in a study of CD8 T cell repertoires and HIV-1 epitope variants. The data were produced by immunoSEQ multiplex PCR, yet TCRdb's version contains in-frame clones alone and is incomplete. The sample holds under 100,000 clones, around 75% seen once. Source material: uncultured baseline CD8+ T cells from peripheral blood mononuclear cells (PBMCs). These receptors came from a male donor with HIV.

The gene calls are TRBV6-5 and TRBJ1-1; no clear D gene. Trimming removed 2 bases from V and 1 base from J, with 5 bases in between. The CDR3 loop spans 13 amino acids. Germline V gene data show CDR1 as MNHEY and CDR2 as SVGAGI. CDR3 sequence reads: CASSYRPNTEAFF. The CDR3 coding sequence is TGTGCCAGCAGTTACCGGCCGAACACTGAAGCTTTCTTT.

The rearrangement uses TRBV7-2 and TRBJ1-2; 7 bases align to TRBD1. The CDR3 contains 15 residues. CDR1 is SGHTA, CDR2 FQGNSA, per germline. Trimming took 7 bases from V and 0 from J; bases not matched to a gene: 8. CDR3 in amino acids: CASTQDRVANYGYTF. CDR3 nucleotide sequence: TGTGCCAGCACCCAAGACAGGGTTGCTAACTATGGCTACACCTTC.

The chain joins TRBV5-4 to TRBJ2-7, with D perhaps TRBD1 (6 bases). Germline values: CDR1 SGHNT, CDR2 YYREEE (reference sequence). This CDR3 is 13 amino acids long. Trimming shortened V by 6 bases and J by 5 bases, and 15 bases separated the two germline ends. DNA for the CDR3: TGTGCCAGCACCCTGCAGGGGAGCAACGAGCAGTACTTC. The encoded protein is CASTLQGSNEQYF. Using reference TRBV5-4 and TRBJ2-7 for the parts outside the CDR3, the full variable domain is ETGVTQSPTHLIKTRGQQVTLRCSSQSGHNTVSWYQQALGQGPQFIFQYYREEENGRGNFPPRFSGLQFPNYSSELNVNALELDDSALYLCASTLQGSNEQYFGPGTRLTVT.

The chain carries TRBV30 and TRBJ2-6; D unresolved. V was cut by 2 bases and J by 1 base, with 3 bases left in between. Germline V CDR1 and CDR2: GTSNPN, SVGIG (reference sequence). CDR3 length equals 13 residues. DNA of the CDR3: TGTGCCTGGAGTTTATCTGGGGCCAACGTCCTGACTTTC. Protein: CAWSLSGANVLTF.

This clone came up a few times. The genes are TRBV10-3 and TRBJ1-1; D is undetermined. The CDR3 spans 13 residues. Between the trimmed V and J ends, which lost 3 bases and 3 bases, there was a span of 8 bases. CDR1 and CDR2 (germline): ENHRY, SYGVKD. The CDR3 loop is CAISENFDTEAFF. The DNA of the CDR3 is TGTGCCATCAGTGAAAACTTCGACACTGAAGCTTTCTTT.

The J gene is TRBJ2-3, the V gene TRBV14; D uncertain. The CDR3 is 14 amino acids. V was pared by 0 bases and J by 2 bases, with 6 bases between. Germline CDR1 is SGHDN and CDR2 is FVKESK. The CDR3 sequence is CASSQERPTDTQYF. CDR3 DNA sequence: TGTGCCAGCAGCCAAGAACGACCCACAGATACGCAGTATTTT.

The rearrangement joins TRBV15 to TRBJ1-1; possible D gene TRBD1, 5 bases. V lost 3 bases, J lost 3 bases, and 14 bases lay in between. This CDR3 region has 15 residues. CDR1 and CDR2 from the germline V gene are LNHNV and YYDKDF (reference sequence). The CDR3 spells CATSRGGNLDTEAFF. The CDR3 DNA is TGTGCCACCAGCAGGGGGGGGAACTTGGACACTGAAGCTTTCTTT.

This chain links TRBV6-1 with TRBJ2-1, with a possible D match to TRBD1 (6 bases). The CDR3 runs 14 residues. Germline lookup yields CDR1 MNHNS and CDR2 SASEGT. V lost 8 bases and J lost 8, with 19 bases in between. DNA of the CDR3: TGTGCCAGCGGGACATCAGGGTCCTGGGATGAGCAGTTCTTC. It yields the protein CASGTSGSWDEQFF.

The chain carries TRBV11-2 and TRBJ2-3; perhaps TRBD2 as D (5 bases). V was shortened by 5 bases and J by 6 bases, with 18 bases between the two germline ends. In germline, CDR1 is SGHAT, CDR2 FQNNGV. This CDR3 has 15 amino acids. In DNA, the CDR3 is TGTGCCAGCAGCCAGACGGGGTGGGGTATGGATACGCAGTATTTT. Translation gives CASSQTGWGMDTQYF.

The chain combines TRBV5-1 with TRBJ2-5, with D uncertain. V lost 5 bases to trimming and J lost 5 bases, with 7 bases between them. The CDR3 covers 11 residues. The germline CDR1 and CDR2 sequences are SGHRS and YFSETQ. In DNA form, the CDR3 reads TGCGCCAGCAGGGGGAAGGAGACCCAGTACTTC. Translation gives CASRGKETQYF.

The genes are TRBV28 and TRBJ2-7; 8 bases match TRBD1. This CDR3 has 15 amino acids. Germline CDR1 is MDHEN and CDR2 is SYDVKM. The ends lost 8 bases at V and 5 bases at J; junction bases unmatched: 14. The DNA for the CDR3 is TGTGCCAGCCGATTTGACAGGGGCGAATGGAACGAGCAGTACTTC. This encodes CASRFDRGEWNEQYF.

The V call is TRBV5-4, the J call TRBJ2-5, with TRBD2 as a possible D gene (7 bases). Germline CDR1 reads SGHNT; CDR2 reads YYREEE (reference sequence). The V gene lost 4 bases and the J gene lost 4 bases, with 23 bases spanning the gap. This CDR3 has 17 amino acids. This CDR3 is CASSPPPRLGGGETQYF. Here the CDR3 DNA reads TGTGCCAGCAGCCCCCCTCCAAGGCTAGGGGGGGGAGAGACCCAGTACTTC.

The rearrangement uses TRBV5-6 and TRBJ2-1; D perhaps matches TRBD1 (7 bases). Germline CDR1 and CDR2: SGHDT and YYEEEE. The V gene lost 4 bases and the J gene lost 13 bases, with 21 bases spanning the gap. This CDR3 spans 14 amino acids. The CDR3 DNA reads TGTGCCAGCAGCAGGGATCGGGGGACAGTGGTTCAGTTCTTC. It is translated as CASSRDRGTVVQFF.

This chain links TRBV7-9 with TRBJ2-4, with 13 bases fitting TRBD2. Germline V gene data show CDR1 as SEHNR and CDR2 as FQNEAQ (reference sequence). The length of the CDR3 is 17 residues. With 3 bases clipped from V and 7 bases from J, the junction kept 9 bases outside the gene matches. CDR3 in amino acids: CASSLPGLAGSGNIQYF. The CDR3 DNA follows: TGTGCCAGCAGCTTGCCGGGACTAGCGGGATCGGGGAACATTCAGTACTTC.

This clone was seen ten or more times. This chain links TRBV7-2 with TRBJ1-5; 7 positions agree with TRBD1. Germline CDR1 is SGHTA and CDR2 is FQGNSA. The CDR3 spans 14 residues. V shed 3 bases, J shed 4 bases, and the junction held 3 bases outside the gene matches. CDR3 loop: CASSLDRRNQPQHF. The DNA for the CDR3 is TGTGCCAGCAGCTTGGACAGGAGAAATCAGCCCCAGCATTTT.

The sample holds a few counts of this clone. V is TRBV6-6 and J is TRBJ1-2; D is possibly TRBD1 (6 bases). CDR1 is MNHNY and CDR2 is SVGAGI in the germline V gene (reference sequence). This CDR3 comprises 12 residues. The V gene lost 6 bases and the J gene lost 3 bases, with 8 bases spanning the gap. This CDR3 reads CASSRQDYGYTF. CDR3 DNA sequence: TGTGCCAGCAGCCGACAGGACTATGGCTACACCTTC.

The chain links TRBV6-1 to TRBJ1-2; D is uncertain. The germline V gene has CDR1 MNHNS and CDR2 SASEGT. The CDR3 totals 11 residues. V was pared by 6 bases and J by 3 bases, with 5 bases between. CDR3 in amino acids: CASRDDYGYTF. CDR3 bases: TGTGCCAGCAGGGACGACTATGGCTACACCTTC.

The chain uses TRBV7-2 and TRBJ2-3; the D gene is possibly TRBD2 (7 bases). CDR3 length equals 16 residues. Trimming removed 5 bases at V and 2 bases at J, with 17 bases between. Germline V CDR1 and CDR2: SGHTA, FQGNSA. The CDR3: CASSQNGGRHTDTQYF. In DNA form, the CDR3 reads TGTGCCAGCAGCCAAAACGGGGGGCGGCACACAGATACGCAGTATTTT.

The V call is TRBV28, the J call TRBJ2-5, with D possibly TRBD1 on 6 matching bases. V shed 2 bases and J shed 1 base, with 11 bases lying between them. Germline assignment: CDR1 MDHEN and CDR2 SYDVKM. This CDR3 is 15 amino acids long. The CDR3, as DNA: TGTGCCAGCAGTTTACAGGGGAAGGTCCAAGAGACCCAGTACTTC. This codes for CASSLQGKVQETQYF.

The CDR3 region is CASSSRLGRGGGFNYNEQFF. CDR3 in DNA: TGTGCCAGCAGTTCCCGTCTGGGTCGGGGGGGAGGATTCAACTACAATGAGCAGTTCTTC. The chain links TRBV28 to TRBJ2-1, with 8 nucleotides matching TRBD2. There are 20 residues in the CDR3. V dropped 4 bases and J dropped 3; count of bases not matched to a gene: 20. Germline CDR1 MDHEN, CDR2 SYDVKM.

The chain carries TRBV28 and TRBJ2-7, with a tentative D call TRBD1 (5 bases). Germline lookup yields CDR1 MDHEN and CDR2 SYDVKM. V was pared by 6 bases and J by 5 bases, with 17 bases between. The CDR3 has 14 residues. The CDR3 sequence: CASSPPGQAHEQYF. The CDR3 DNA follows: TGTGCCAGCAGCCCCCCAGGACAAGCCCACGAGCAGTACTTC.

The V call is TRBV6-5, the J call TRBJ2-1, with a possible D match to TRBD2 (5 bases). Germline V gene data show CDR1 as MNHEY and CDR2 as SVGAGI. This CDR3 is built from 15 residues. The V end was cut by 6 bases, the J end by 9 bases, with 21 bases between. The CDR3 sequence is CASSLSGSTLREQFF. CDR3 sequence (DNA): TGTGCCAGCAGCCTCAGCGGTTCTACTCTGCGTGAGCAGTTCTTC.

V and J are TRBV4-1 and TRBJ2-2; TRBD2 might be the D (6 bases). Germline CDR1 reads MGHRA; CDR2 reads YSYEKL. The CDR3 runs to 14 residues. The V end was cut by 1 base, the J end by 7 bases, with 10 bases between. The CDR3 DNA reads TGCGCCAGCAGCCAAGTTTTTAGCGGCGGGGAGCTGTTTTTT. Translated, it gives CASSQVFSGGELFF.

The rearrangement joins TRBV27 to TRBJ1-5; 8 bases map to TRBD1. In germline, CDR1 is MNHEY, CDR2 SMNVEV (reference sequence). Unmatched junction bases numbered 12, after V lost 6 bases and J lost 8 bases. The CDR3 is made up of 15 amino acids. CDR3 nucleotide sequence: TGTGCCAGCAGCGATGGACAGGGCGGGAAAGAGCCCCAGCATTTT. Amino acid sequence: CASSDGQGGKEPQHF.

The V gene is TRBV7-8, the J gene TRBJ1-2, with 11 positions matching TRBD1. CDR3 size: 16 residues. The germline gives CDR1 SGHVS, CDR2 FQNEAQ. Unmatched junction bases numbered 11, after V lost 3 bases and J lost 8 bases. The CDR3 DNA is TGTGCCAGCAGCTTGACCGGGACAGGGGGGGCTGGCGGCTACACCTTC. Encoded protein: CASSLTGTGGAGGYTF.

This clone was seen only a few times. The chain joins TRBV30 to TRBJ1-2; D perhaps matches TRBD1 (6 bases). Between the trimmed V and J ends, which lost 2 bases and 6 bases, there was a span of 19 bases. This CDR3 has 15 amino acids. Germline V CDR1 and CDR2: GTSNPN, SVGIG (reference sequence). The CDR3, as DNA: TGTGCCTGGAGTCCCCCTCCACCCTCAGGGGATGGCTACACCTTC. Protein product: CAWSPPPPSGDGYTF.

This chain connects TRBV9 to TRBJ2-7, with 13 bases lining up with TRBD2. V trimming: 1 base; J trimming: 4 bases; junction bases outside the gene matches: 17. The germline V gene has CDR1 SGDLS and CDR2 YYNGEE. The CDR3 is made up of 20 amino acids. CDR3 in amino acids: CASSVSAPTGTSGIKYEQYF. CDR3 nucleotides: TGTGCCAGCAGCGTAAGCGCCCCAACCGGGACTAGCGGGATAAAGTACGAGCAGTACTTC.

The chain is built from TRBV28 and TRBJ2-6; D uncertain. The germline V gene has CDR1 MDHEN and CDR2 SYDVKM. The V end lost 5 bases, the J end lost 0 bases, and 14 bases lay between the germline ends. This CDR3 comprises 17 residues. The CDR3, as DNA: TGTGCCAGCAGTCTCCCCGCGGATCGCTCTGGGGCCAACGTCCTGACTTTC. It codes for CASSLPADRSGANVLTF.

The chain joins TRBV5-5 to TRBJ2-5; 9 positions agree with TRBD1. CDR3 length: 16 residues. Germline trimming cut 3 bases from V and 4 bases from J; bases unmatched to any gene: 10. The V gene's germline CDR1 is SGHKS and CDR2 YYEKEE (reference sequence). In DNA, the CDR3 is TGTGCCAGCAGCTGGGGCCCCGGGACAGGGATAGAGACCCAGTACTTC. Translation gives CASSWGPGTGIETQYF.

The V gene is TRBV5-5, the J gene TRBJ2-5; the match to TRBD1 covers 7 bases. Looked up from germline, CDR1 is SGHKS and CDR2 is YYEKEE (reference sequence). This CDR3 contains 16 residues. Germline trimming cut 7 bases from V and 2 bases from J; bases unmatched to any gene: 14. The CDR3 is CASGAVTGSGQETQYF. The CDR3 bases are TGTGCCAGCGGAGCGGTGACAGGGAGTGGACAAGAGACCCAGTACTTC.

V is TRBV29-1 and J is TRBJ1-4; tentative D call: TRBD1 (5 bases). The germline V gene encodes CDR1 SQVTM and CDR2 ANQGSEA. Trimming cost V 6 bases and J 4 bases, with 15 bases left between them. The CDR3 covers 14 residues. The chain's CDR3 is CSVRVGGGNEKLFF. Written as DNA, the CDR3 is TGCAGCGTCCGGGTCGGGGGGGGTAATGAAAAACTGTTTTTT.

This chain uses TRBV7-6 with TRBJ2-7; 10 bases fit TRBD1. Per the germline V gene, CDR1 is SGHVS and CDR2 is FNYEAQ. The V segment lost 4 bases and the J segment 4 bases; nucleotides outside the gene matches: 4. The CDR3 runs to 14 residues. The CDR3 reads CASSSGQGEYEQYF. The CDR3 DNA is TGTGCCAGCAGCTCCGGACAGGGGGAATACGAGCAGTACTTC.